This T cell receptor (beta chain) was identified during a study of blood T cell repertoires in COVID-19. As for the study in general: Specimens from acute and convalescent COVID-19 originated in the United States, Italy and Spain. In each case, the material was cDNA or gDNA derived from T cells, B-cell-depleted T cells, or PBMCs.

The CDR3 consists of 14 residues. V shed 4 bases and J shed 2 bases, with 11 bases lying between them. Germline V gene lookup returns CDR1 SGHNT and CDR2 YENEEA. As handled by the study authors: Quantification of nucleated cells was approximated via reference gene primer amplification. Clones were read by immunoSEQ multiplex PCR, and TCRdb kept only the in-frame ones, dropping some. For V, J and clone size, that table is used; D and trimming come from the DNA. The repertoire holds around 140,000 clones, with 80% to 85% as singletons. The clonotype originates from a woman aged 60 to 75 with active or convalescent COVID-19. Sequencing was performed on peripheral blood. The V gene is TRBV11-3, the J gene TRBJ1-1; tentatively, D is TRBD1 (5 bases). CDR3 loop: CASSSGQVNTEAFF. Written as DNA, the CDR3 is TGTGCCAGCAGCTCCGGACAAGTAAACACTGAAGCTTTCTTT. The whole variable domain, remainder taken from reference TRBV11-3 and TRBJ1-1, is EAGVVQSPRYKIIEKKQPVAFWCNPISGHNTLYWYLQNLGQGPELLIRYENEEAVDDSQLPKDRFSAERLKGVDSTLKIQPAELGDSAVYLCASSSGQVNTEAFFGQGTRLTVV.